These T cell receptor beta chains were read from a single sample in a study of Ad26.COV2.S vaccination and SARS-CoV-2 variants. The table came from immunoSEQ multiplex PCR; TCRdb's copy has only in-frame clones and leaves some out. The profile shows 200,000 to 300,000 clones, 88% of them singletons. Sequenced here: peripheral blood, sampled in a trial of Ad26.COV2.S vaccine versus placebo. The receptor set was obtained from a person aged 18 to 59 who received the Ad26.COV2.S COVID-19 vaccine or a placebo. CDR3s include the opening cysteine and the closing phenylalanine or tryptophan. A D gene is named only where the DNA matches it firmly. Rows may omit the clone size; those that give it use once, few, many or a size class.

v_call	clone_size	j_call	d_call	cdr3_aa	cdr3_nt
TRBV15	NA	TRBJ2-4	NA	CATKTDKTFAKNIQYF	TGTGCCACCAAGACGGATAAGACCTTTGCCAAAAACATTCAGTACTTC
TRBV28	NA	TRBJ2-7	NA	CASSTVYEQYF	TGTGCCAGCAGCACAGTATACGAGCAGTACTTC
TRBV6-5	NA	TRBJ2-7	NA	CASKHLPSYEQYF	TGTGCCAGCAAACACCTCCCCTCCTACGAGCAGTACTTC
TRBV7-2	NA	TRBJ1-2	TRBD1	CASSSGTESNYGYTF	TGTGCCAGCAGCTCTGGGACAGAATCTAACTATGGCTACACCTTC
TRBV11-2	NA	TRBJ1-5	NA	CASSLGSNQPQHF	TGTGCCAGCAGTCTGGGGAGCAATCAGCCCCAGCATTTT
TRBV5-1	NA	TRBJ2-1	TRBD2	CASTPAGGDNEQFF	TGCGCCAGCACCCCAGCGGGGGGAGACAATGAGCAGTTCTTC
TRBV7-2	NA	TRBJ2-7	NA	CASSAQRGLGAYEQYF	TGTGCCAGCAGCGCCCAACGGGGCCTCGGGGCCTACGAGCAGTACTTC
TRBV19	NA	TRBJ1-4	TRBD1	CASSSRTGIGKLFF	TGTGCCAGTAGTTCGAGGACAGGGATCGGAAAACTGTTTTTT
TRBV20-1	NA	TRBJ2-1	TRBD2	CSAYFGGKWFF	TGCAGTGCCTACTTCGGGGGGAAATGGTTCTTC
TRBV7-9	NA	TRBJ1-2	NA	CASSLLGFYGYTF	TGTGCCAGCAGCTTACTGGGGTTCTATGGCTACACCTTC
TRBV5-1	NA	TRBJ2-3	TRBD1	CASSGGQTYTDTQYF	TGCGCCAGCAGCGGGGGACAGACCTACACAGATACGCAGTATTTT
TRBV7-9	NA	TRBJ1-4	TRBD1	CASSQGAGWNEKLFF	TGTGCCAGCAGCCAGGGGGCAGGGTGGAATGAAAAACTGTTTTTT
TRBV4-3	NA	TRBJ2-3	TRBD1	CASSQHLQGAGDTQYF	TGCGCCAGCAGCCAGCACCTGCAGGGGGCTGGAGATACGCAGTATTTT
TRBV7-9	NA	TRBJ2-1	TRBD2	CASSPRPSGPSYNEQFF	TGTGCCAGCAGCCCTAGGCCTAGCGGTCCGTCCTACAATGAGCAGTTCTTC
TRBV9	NA	TRBJ1-1	NA	CASSVRRGWDTEAFF	TGTGCCAGCAGCGTCAGGAGGGGGTGGGACACTGAAGCTTTCTTT
TRBV6-5	NA	TRBJ2-2	TRBD1	CASLPGTGVTGELFF	TGTGCCAGCCTACCTGGGACAGGGGTGACCGGGGAGCTGTTTTTT
TRBV19	few	TRBJ1-5	NA	CAASRGRGQPQHF	TGTGCCGCCTCACGGGGGAGAGGTCAGCCCCAGCATTTT
TRBV4-1	few	TRBJ2-7	TRBD2	CASSHPAGLPYEQYF	TGCGCCAGCAGCCACCCAGCGGGGCTTCCCTACGAGCAGTACTTC
TRBV4-3	NA	TRBJ1-3	TRBD1	CASSRAGQGTGNTIYF	TGCGCCAGCAGCCGCGCCGGACAGGGTACTGGAAACACCATATATTTT
TRBV7-8	NA	TRBJ2-5	NA	CASSLGWLTQETQYF	TGTGCCAGCAGCTTAGGTTGGCTTACCCAAGAGACCCAGTACTTC
TRBV27	NA	TRBJ1-2	NA	CASRPPSPAGGITF	TGTGCCAGCCGTCCCCCTAGCCCAGCGGGCGGAATCACCTTC
TRBV3-1/TRBV3-2	NA	TRBJ1-1	NA	CASSQALGDGANTEAFF	TGTGCCAGCAGCCAAGCCCTAGGGGACGGAGCGAACACTGAAGCTTTCTTT
TRBV30	NA	TRBJ2-7	NA	CAWKQGTYEQYF	TGTGCCTGGAAGCAGGGAACCTACGAGCAGTACTTC
TRBV7-2	NA	TRBJ1-5	NA	CASSLDGPGASNQPQHF	TGTGCCAGCAGCTTAGATGGGCCGGGAGCTAGCAATCAGCCCCAGCATTTT
TRBV27	NA	TRBJ2-1	TRBD1	CASSPGQGQYNEQFF	TGTGCCAGCAGTCCAGGACAGGGGCAATACAATGAGCAGTTCTTC
TRBV6-2/TRBV6-3	few	TRBJ1-5	TRBD1	CASSYTQGAGNQPQHF	TGTGCCAGCAGTTACACACAGGGGGCAGGCAATCAGCCCCAGCATTTT
TRBV24-1	few	TRBJ1-5	NA	CATSDRSGGQPQHF	TGTGCCACCAGTGATCGGTCCGGCGGGCAGCCCCAGCATTTT
TRBV28	NA	TRBJ2-1	TRBD1	CASSLPLPGQGPNEQFF	TGTGCCAGCAGTTTACCCCTCCCGGGACAGGGCCCCAATGAGCAGTTCTTC
TRBV7-9	few	TRBJ1-2	NA	CASSTSGPEGGYTF	TGTGCCAGCAGCACAAGCGGGCCGGAGGGTGGCTACACCTTC
TRBV7-2	once	TRBJ2-3	NA	CASSLLGTQYF	TGTGCCAGCAGCTTACTAGGTACGCAGTATTTT
TRBV29-1	NA	TRBJ1-1	NA	CSVHRANTEAFF	TGCAGCGTCCACCGGGCTAACACTGAAGCTTTCTTT
TRBV30	NA	TRBJ1-2	TRBD1	CAWTGQGSIYGYTF	TGTGCCTGGACCGGACAGGGATCGATCTATGGCTACACCTTC
TRBV10-3	NA	TRBJ1-2	TRBD1	CAISEIDRDGYTF	TGTGCCATCAGTGAGATAGACAGGGATGGCTACACCTTC
TRBV2	once	TRBJ2-4	TRBD2	CASSERVTSTIQYF	TGTGCCAGCAGTGAACGGGTGACTAGCACGATTCAGTACTTC
TRBV30	NA	TRBJ2-7	NA	CAWSVGVYEQYF	TGTGCCTGGAGTGTAGGGGTCTACGAGCAGTACTTC
TRBV3-1/TRBV3-2	NA	TRBJ2-2	NA	CASSQVGLGTGELFF	TGTGCCAGCAGCCAAGTGGGACTGGGCACCGGGGAGCTGTTTTTT
TRBV7-2	NA	TRBJ2-7	TRBD1	CASSSGQAPYEQYF	TGTGCCAGCAGCTCCGGACAGGCCCCCTACGAGCAGTACTTC
TRBV5-8	NA	TRBJ2-3	NA	CASSLAPTDTQYF	TGTGCCAGCAGCTTGGCCCCCACAGATACGCAGTATTTT
TRBV5-1	NA	TRBJ2-1	NA	CASSLAGNEQFF	TGCGCCAGCAGCTTGGCTGGGAATGAGCAGTTCTTC
TRBV19	once	TRBJ1-1	TRBD1	CASSTSGQGNTEAFF	TGTGCCAGTAGTACCTCGGGACAGGGGAACACTGAAGCTTTCTTT
TRBV3-1/TRBV3-2	NA	TRBJ2-5	TRBD2	CASSPGLAGGETQYF	TGTGCCAGCAGCCCCGGACTAGCGGGAGGTGAGACCCAGTACTTC
TRBV10-3	NA	TRBJ2-1	TRBD2	CAISRTSGGAGEQFF	TGTGCCATCAGTAGGACTAGCGGGGGGGCCGGTGAGCAGTTCTTC
TRBV4-3	NA	TRBJ2-5	NA	CASSQDRGTETQYF	TGCGCCAGCAGCCAAGACCGGGGAACGGAGACCCAGTACTTC
TRBV19	once	TRBJ2-6	NA	CASSIWQGGPGANVLTF	TGTGCCAGTAGTATCTGGCAGGGGGGTCCTGGGGCCAACGTCCTGACTTTC
TRBV4-1	few	TRBJ1-5	NA	CASSQEPNPLRPPQHF	TGCGCCAGCAGCCAAGAGCCCAACCCCCTCCGCCCGCCCCAGCATTTT
TRBV5-1	NA	TRBJ2-4	TRBD2	CASSLRASGSGGKNIQYF	TGCGCCAGCAGCTTAAGGGCTAGCGGGAGCGGGGGCAAAAACATTCAGTACTTC
TRBV19	NA	TRBJ1-2	NA	CASSPRRVLYGYTF	TGTGCCAGTTCCCCCCGGCGGGTCCTATATGGCTACACCTTC
TRBV7-3	many	TRBJ2-6	NA	CASSRSGANVLTF	TGTGCCAGCAGCCGGTCTGGGGCCAACGTCCTGACTTTC
TRBV7-9	NA	TRBJ2-5	TRBD2	CASSLARGGETQYF	TGTGCCAGCAGCTTAGCGCGGGGGGGAGAGACCCAGTACTTC
TRBV11-2	NA	TRBJ2-2	NA	CASSWGRGHTGELFF	TGTGCCAGCAGCTGGGGACGGGGGCACACCGGGGAGCTGTTTTTT
TRBV18	NA	TRBJ2-7	TRBD2	CASSPGGTSGYEQYF	TGTGCCAGCTCACCAGGGGGGACTAGCGGATACGAGCAGTACTTC
TRBV3-1/TRBV3-2	NA	TRBJ2-7	NA	CASSQDRTYEQYF	TGTGCCAGCAGCCAAGATCGGACCTACGAGCAGTACTTC
TRBV28	NA	TRBJ1-3	NA	CASSWSGWNTIYF	TGTGCCAGCAGTTGGTCAGGGTGGAACACCATATATTTT
TRBV7-8	NA	TRBJ1-5	TRBD1	CASSLEQGNIQPQHF	TGTGCCAGCAGCTTAGAACAGGGGAACATACAGCCCCAGCATTTT